The rows below give T cell receptor beta chains drawn from one sample of a study of T cells in Graves' hyperthyroidism and ophthalmopathy. TCRdb reanalysed the multiplex PCR reads using MiXCR and keeps one entry per CDR3 protein. The sample comprises 640,000 or so distinct CDR3 sequences, about 15% of which are singletons, and about 3.9% rests with the top ten. Sequenced sample: blood. These receptors all come from a woman in her thirties or forties with Graves' ophthalmopathy. Both conserved end residues are trimmed from each CDR3. Fields, in order: J gene, clone size, V gene, CDR3 protein. Some rows have no size entry. The others give once, few or many, or a class for an expanded clone.

TRBJ2-5 many TRBV15 ATSREMEETQY
TRBJ1-5 many TRBV11-1 ASSTGQGQPQH
TRBJ2-2 few TRBV19 ASRSGLMAGELF
TRBJ2-5 many TRBV2 ASSETWAQETQY
TRBJ2-7 many TRBV29-1 SASGVTLSEGLSYEQY
TRBJ1-2 many TRBV2 ASSEGREGYGYT
TRBJ2-4 many TRBV27 ASSSLAGGNIQY
TRBJ2-5 many TRBV15 ATSRDLTSGTAQY
TRBJ1-1 NA TRBV4-3 ASSQETDKVTEAF
TRBJ2-2 NA TRBV30 AWSKRTSYTGELF
TRBJ1-6 NA TRBV7-3 ASSPTSGGSSPLH
TRBJ1-2 many TRBV7-2 ASSTLLFPWSGYT
TRBJ2-5 many TRBV28 ASSRGRGQGAEETQY
TRBJ1-1 NA TRBV20-1 SATRGGVNTEAF
TRBJ2-7 many TRBV12-3/TRBV12-4 ASRIAGGSYEQY
TRBJ2-7 many TRBV6-5 ASSYGWEGGEQY
TRBJ2-7 many TRBV7-2 ASSRSDLQY
TRBJ1-1 many TRBV29-1 SVENEAGEAF
TRBJ2-5 NA TRBV29-1 SVDGRAGGQETQY
TRBJ2-7 NA TRBV4-2 ASSQKGQYEQY
TRBJ2-2 NA TRBV19 ASSPTGEANTGELF
TRBJ2-4 many TRBV6-2/TRBV6-3 ASSPPTGAITKNIQY
TRBJ1-2 many TRBV12-3/TRBV12-4 ASSQNRQGGYGYT
TRBJ1-5 few TRBV12-3/TRBV12-4 ASSFSELDQPQH
TRBJ1-1 many TRBV6-1 ASSITGVTEAF
TRBJ2-5 NA TRBV9 ASSVGVAERNLGTQY
TRBJ2-3 few TRBV11-2 ASNPLSGADTQY
TRBJ1-1 many TRBV12-3/TRBV12-4 ASSLGWVRGRNTEAF
TRBJ2-2 NA TRBV11-2 ASSLNPGAGELF
TRBJ1-2 many TRBV9 ASSDLGYGYT
TRBJ2-7 many TRBV6-5 ASKGGGTTYEQY
TRBJ2-7 many TRBV4-3 ASSQARDRAYEQY
TRBJ1-5 many TRBV30 AWDRGVNQPQH
TRBJ1-2 many TRBV6-2/TRBV6-3 ASSYWLGGEDGYT
TRBJ1-1 many TRBV11-2 ASSLDPWVGRVNTEAF
TRBJ1-2 NA TRBV18 ASSPDGDNYGYT
TRBJ2-7 many TRBV6-1 ASSSGTPSSYEQY
TRBJ1-3 few TRBV7-2 ASSFGGTGNTIY
TRBJ1-1 many TRBV28 ASNVGGTEAF
TRBJ1-1 many TRBV4-2 ASSQDPRGTTEAF
TRBJ1-1 many TRBV28 ASCSGAIRNTEAF
TRBJ2-5 few TRBV7-9 ASSPRRDRPQETQY
TRBJ1-2 NA TRBV28 ASRKGQLNYGYT
TRBJ2-7 many TRBV10-3 AISESGETEQY
TRBJ2-6 many TRBV11-1 ASSRDVSSGANVLT
TRBJ1-1 many TRBV7-2 ASSLPQGRNTEAF
TRBJ2-7 NA TRBV29-1 SVVASGRGTYEQY
TRBJ1-1 many TRBV27 ASSFDRSATLAF
TRBJ2-7 many TRBV20-1 SARGALAGAKVYEQY
TRBJ2-5 many TRBV29-1 SVDQGTQETQY
TRBJ1-2 many TRBV7-9 ASSPDGYGYT
TRBJ2-7 many TRBV2 ASRTASGSQAEQY
TRBJ2-5 NA TRBV6-2/TRBV6-3 ASFNNQETQY
TRBJ2-7 many TRBV30 AWSDFLSSYEQY
TRBJ2-5 many TRBV25-1 ASSDPEGKGEETQY
TRBJ2-7 once TRBV7-2 ASSLVYGGEQY
TRBJ2-7 NA TRBV2 ASSEVTSGPYEQY